One and the same sample provided the 24 T cell receptor beta chains below, sequenced in a study of T cells in localized non-small cell lung cancer. TCRdb keeps only in-frame clones here, not all; method: immunoSEQ multiplex PCR. The sample lists about 4,600 clones; about 30% were seen once. The specimen comprised lung tumor tissue, sampled before any cancer treatment. Receptors originate from a man aged 40 to 69 with stage II lung adenocarcinoma.

In its sample, this clone was seen a few times. The rearrangement joins TRBV7-1 to TRBJ1-2, with D uncertain. TRBV7-1 qualifies as an ORF whose function is uncertain. Deletions cut 4 bases from V and 6 bases from J, with 12 bases between. CDR3 size: 13 residues. CDR3 sequence reads: CASSLPAGNGYTF. The CDR3 DNA is TGTGCCAGCAGCTTACCGGCGGGGAATGGCTACACCTTC.

In its sample, this clone was seen a few times. The rearrangement joins TRBV6-8 to TRBJ2-7, with unresolved D. CDR3 length: 16 amino acids. V was shortened by 6 bases and J by 2 bases, with 20 bases between the two germline ends. Germline loops: CDR1 MNHGY, CDR2 SAAAGT. The chain's CDR3 is CASRILSSAPTYEQYF. In nucleotides, the CDR3 is TGTGCCAGCAGGATCCTGTCTTCAGCCCCAACCTACGAGCAGTACTTC.

This clone was recorded a few times. V usage is TRBV6-1 and J usage is TRBJ2-1; D not resolved. Deletions cut 0 bases from V and 10 bases from J, with 4 bases between. CDR1 and CDR2 from the germline V gene are MNHNS and SASEGT. The CDR3 sequence is 11 residues long. CDR3 nucleotide sequence: TGTGCCAGCAGTGAAGCAGACGAGCAGTTCTTC. This gives the protein CASSEADEQFF.

This CDR3 reads CASSGGLVGTDTQYF. The DNA of the CDR3 is TGTGCCAGTAGTGGTGGGCTAGTTGGCACAGATACGCAGTATTTT. The chain links TRBV19 to TRBJ2-3, with D hard to call. Trimming removed 5 bases at V and 1 base at J, with 13 bases between. The CDR3 has 15 residues. Germline V lookup: CDR1 LNHDA, CDR2 SQIVND (reference sequence).

V is TRBV18 and J is TRBJ1-3; D possibly corresponds to TRBD1 (6 bases). Germline loops: CDR1 KGHSH, CDR2 LQKENI. V lost 1 base and J 2 bases, leaving 15 bases between the germline ends. The CDR3 extends over 17 amino acids. In nucleotides, the CDR3 is TGTGCCAGCTCACCACTTTCAGGGGATTCACCTGGAAACACCATATATTTT. Its translation: CASSPLSGDSPGNTIYF.

CDR3 coding DNA: TGTGCCAGTGTCAGGGGGGGGAACACTGAAGCTTTCTTT. Translating gives CASVRGGNTEAFF. This chain connects TRBV6-8 to TRBJ1-1; TRBD1 agrees at 7 bases. The CDR3 sequence is 13 residues long. With 9 bases clipped from V and 1 base from J, the junction kept 5 bases outside the gene matches. Germline values: CDR1 MNHGY, CDR2 SAAAGT.

This rearrangement joins TRBV5-1 to TRBJ1-1; TRBD1 agrees at 8 bases. CDR1 and CDR2 (germline): SGHRS, YFSETQ. With 2 bases clipped from V and 1 base from J, the junction kept 1 base outside the gene matches. The CDR3 has 14 amino acids. CDR3 in amino acids: CASSFGQGNTEAFF. CDR3 in DNA: TGCGCCAGCAGCTTTGGACAGGGGAACACTGAAGCTTTCTTT.

The rearrangement links TRBV28 to TRBJ2-1; 11 bases align to TRBD2. The CDR3 runs to 15 residues. V lost 8 bases and J lost 3; bases outside the gene matches: 6. CDR1 is MDHEN and CDR2 is SYDVKM in the germline V gene. The chain's CDR3 is CASYGLAGFYNEQFF. CDR3 DNA: TGTGCCAGCTACGGACTAGCGGGTTTCTACAATGAGCAGTTCTTC. Full variable domain (rest looked up from reference TRBV28 and TRBJ2-1): DVKVTQSSRYLVKRTGEKVFLECVQDMDHENMFWYRQDPGLGLRLIYFSYDVKMKEKGDIPEGYSVSREKKERFSLILESASTNQTSMYLCASYGLAGFYNEQFFGPGTRLTVL.

This clone was observed a handful of times. The J gene is TRBJ2-3, the V gene TRBV29-1; D uncertain. The germline V gene has CDR1 SQVTM and CDR2 ANQGSEA. V shed 4 bases and J shed 6 bases, with 11 bases lying between them. CDR3 length: 12 amino acids. CDR3 protein: CSVVFGGDTQYF. In DNA, the CDR3 is TGCAGCGTTGTTTTTGGTGGGGATACGCAGTATTTT.

This clone was picked up one time. V gene TRBV14 combines with J gene TRBJ1-2, with D perhaps matching TRBD1 (5 bases). The germline CDR1 and CDR2 sequences are SGHDN and FVKESK. This CDR3 contains 18 residues. Between the trimmed V and J ends, which lost 1 base and 2 bases, there was a span of 20 bases. The CDR3 region has the DNA TGTGCCAGCAGCCAAGCGCTCGGGCAGTTGGGGGTAAACTATGGCTACACCTTC. This gives the protein CASSQALGQLGVNYGYTF.

CDR3 sequence (DNA): TGTGCCAGTAGTCCAGGTTGGAAGGGAGGTAATGAAAAACTGTTTTTT. Its translation: CASSPGWKGGNEKLFF. The chain uses TRBV19 and TRBJ1-4; unclear D gene. From germline, CDR1 is LNHDA and CDR2 SQIVND (reference sequence). The V end was cut by 5 bases, the J end by 4 bases, with 17 bases between. The CDR3 totals 16 residues.

This clone was observed a few times. The rearrangement uses TRBV7-5 and TRBJ1-5. TRBV7-5 is flagged as a pseudogene. This CDR3 spans 15 amino acids. The DNA for the CDR3 is TGTGCCAGCAGCTTAGGGGTAAGAGGAATTCAGCCCCAGCATTTT. Amino acids: CASSLGVRGIQPQHF.

This clone showed up just a few times. This chain connects TRBV19 to TRBJ1-2, with 10 positions matching TRBD1. The CDR3 contains 14 residues. The germline CDR1 and CDR2 sequences are LNHDA and SQIVND (reference sequence). Trimming took 6 bases from V and 9 from J; bases not matched to a gene: 10. This CDR3 reads CASSLPGTGVRYTF. The CDR3 DNA is TGTGCCAGTAGCTTACCCGGGACAGGGGTCCGCTACACCTTC. The variable domain in full, completed from reference TRBV19 and TRBJ1-2, reads DGGITQSPKYLFRKEGQNVTLSCEQNLNHDAMYWYRQDPGQGLRLIYYSQIVNDFQKGDIAEGYSVSREKKESFPLTVTSAQKNPTAFYLCASSLPGTGVRYTFGSGTRLTVV.

This clone ranks as large (0.1 to 1%). CDR3 DNA: TGTGCCTGGGAGGGGACAGGGGGCCGGGTAGATACGCAGTATTTT. Its protein product is CAWEGTGGRVDTQYF. The chain employs TRBV30 and TRBJ2-3; TRBD1 matches at 12 bases. V shed 5 bases and J 5 bases; nucleotides not matched to a gene: 8. The length of the CDR3 is 15 residues. CDR1 is GTSNPN and CDR2 is SVGIG in the germline V gene (reference sequence).

This clone was detected only a few times. The chain carries TRBV6-8 and TRBJ2-3; no firm D call. This CDR3 has 18 amino acids. Germline V CDR1 and CDR2: MNHGY, SAAAGT. The ends were cut back, 0 bases at V and 5 bases at J, with 21 bases in the middle. CDR3 region: CASSYSSLGPSTRDTQYF. In DNA form, the CDR3 reads TGTGCCAGCAGTTACTCCTCTTTGGGCCCCTCAACCAGAGATACGCAGTATTTT.

The chain is built from TRBV5-1 and TRBJ2-2; D call uncertain. The V gene lost 2 bases and the J gene lost 1 base, with 6 bases spanning the gap. The CDR3 has 14 residues. CDR1 is SGHRS and CDR2 is YFSETQ in the germline V gene. CDR3: CASSLGRNTGELFF. CDR3 coding DNA: TGCGCCAGCAGCTTAGGACGGAACACCGGGGAGCTGTTTTTT.

The V call is TRBV29-1, the J call TRBJ2-1, with 9 bases identical to TRBD2. Germline lookup yields CDR1 SQVTM and CDR2 ANQGSEA. Trimming at V came to 4 bases and at J to 9 bases, leaving 4 bases not matched to a gene. The CDR3 has 12 amino acids. This CDR3 reads CSVGAGGIEQFF. CDR3 sequence (DNA): TGCAGCGTTGGGGCGGGAGGGATTGAGCAGTTCTTC.

The chain combines TRBV11-3 with TRBJ2-3, with D hard to call. Germline V gene lookup returns CDR1 SGHNT and CDR2 YENEEA. The CDR3 contains 14 residues. Trimming removed 7 bases from V and 1 base from J, with 12 bases in between. CDR3 sequence: CASNSVRGTDTQYF. The DNA of the CDR3 is TGTGCCAGCAACTCGGTTCGGGGCACAGATACGCAGTATTTT.

By its share, this clone is medium-sized (0.01 to 0.1%). The chain combines TRBV11-3 with TRBJ2-1, with D perhaps matching TRBD2 (6 bases). The CDR3 consists of 15 residues. The germline CDR1 and CDR2 sequences are SGHNT and YENEEA. V was trimmed by 5 bases and J by 7 bases, leaving 18 bases between them. DNA for the CDR3: TGTGCCAGCAGCCCCTCAGGAGGACTAATAAATGAGCAGTTCTTC. Translated: CASSPSGGLINEQFF.

This clone was observed a handful of times. The DNA is left out, because the CDR3 cannot be placed on it with certainty; the CDR3 is given as TCRdb lists it. This chain connects TRBV7-5 to TRBJ1-4; TRBD1 was called by the table and not checked on the DNA. TRBV7-5 is flagged as a pseudogene. Counting both end residues, the CDR3 totals 15 amino acids. The CDR3 sequence: CASSFGQGANEKLFF.

V gene TRBV28 combines with J gene TRBJ1-2; 8 bases agree with TRBD1. CDR3 size: 15 residues. Losses at the gene ends were 2 bases for V and 4 bases for J; bases not matched to a gene: 6. CDR1 MDHEN and CDR2 SYDVKM come from the germline V gene. The CDR3, as DNA: TGTGCCAGCAGTTTACCAGGACAGGGTGGCTATGGCTACACCTTC. This encodes CASSLPGQGGYGYTF.

CDR3 DNA sequence: TGTGCCAGCAGCGCTCCCGTAGGGGGAGTTGAACAAGAGACCCAGTACTTC. Amino acids: CASSAPVGGVEQETQYF. V is TRBV9 and J is TRBJ2-5, with D tentatively TRBD1 (6 bases). Germline CDR1 is SGDLS and CDR2 is YYNGEE. This CDR3 is built from 17 residues. The V end was cut by 3 bases, the J end by 2 bases, with 20 bases between.

CDR3 bases: TGTGCCAGCAGAGATGGACAGACTAATGAAAAACTGTTTTTT. It is translated as CASRDGQTNEKLFF. V gene TRBV28 combines with J gene TRBJ1-4; D is perhaps TRBD1 (6 bases). CDR1 is MDHEN, CDR2 SYDVKM, per germline. This CDR3 has 14 residues. Deletions cut 6 bases from V and 2 bases from J, with 10 bases between.

This clone was counted between two and nine times. The V and J genes are TRBV6-8 and TRBJ2-1, with D unclear. V was trimmed by 6 bases and J by 9 bases, leaving 15 bases between them. Germline V gene data show CDR1 as MNHGY and CDR2 as SAAAGT. The CDR3 spans 13 residues. CDR3 amino acids: CASRVRVWGEQFF. CDR3 nucleotide sequence: TGTGCCAGCAGAGTTAGGGTTTGGGGTGAGCAGTTCTTC.